What follows are 28 T cell receptor beta chains derived from one specimen sequenced in a study of blood T cell repertoires in COVID-19. Only in-frame clones appear in the TCRdb table, and some are missing; sequencing was by immunoSEQ multiplex PCR. The sample records some 170,000 clones, approximately 85% being singletons. The sample consisted of peripheral blood. All receptors come from a woman between 55 and 75 years old with acute or convalescent COVID-19.

The sample holds a few counts of this clone. The chain is built from TRBV28 and TRBJ2-3; D may be TRBD2 (6 bases). Germline V gene sequence: CDR1 MDHEN, CDR2 SYDVKM. Trimming removed 3 bases at V and 1 base at J, with 11 bases between. The CDR3 covers 15 residues. The CDR3, as DNA: TGTGCCAGCAGTTTGACGGGGGACCGCACAGATACGCAGTATTTT. Protein product: CASSLTGDRTDTQYF.

The chain uses TRBV9 and TRBJ2-1; 9 nucleotides match TRBD2. Unmatched junction bases numbered 5, after V lost 0 bases and J lost 1 base. Germline V gene sequence: CDR1 SGDLS, CDR2 YYNGEE. The CDR3 is 17 amino acids. The CDR3, as DNA: TGTGCCAGCAGCGTAGTCGGACTAGCGCTATCCTACAATGAGCAGTTCTTC. This codes for CASSVVGLALSYNEQFF.

The table lists this clone with a few counts. The V and J genes are TRBV9 and TRBJ2-1; 7 bases match TRBD2. V lost 0 bases and J lost 4; bases outside the gene matches: 7. The germline V gene encodes CDR1 SGDLS and CDR2 YYNGEE. The CDR3 has 16 amino acids. CDR3: CASSVDGGSSYNEQFF. As DNA, the CDR3 is TGTGCCAGCAGCGTAGATGGCGGGAGTTCGTACAATGAGCAGTTCTTC.

This chain joins TRBV9 and TRBJ2-1, with D perhaps TRBD2 (6 bases). The germline gives CDR1 SGDLS, CDR2 YYNGEE. The length of the CDR3 is 15 residues. V shed 5 bases and J shed 1 base, with 13 bases lying between them. The CDR3 region has the DNA TGTGCCAGCAGTTACGGGGGTATGTCCTACAATGAGCAGTTCTTC. The encoded protein is CASSYGGMSYNEQFF.

The gene calls are TRBV6-5 and TRBJ1-1; D perhaps matches TRBD1 (5 bases). Trimming left V 9 bases short and J 3 bases short, with 14 bases between. The CDR3 sequence is 13 residues long. Germline V gene data show CDR1 as MNHEY and CDR2 as SVGAGI. CDR3 region: CASFRTRDTEAFF. As DNA, the CDR3 is TGTGCCAGTTTCAGGACACGCGACACTGAAGCTTTCTTT.

With respect to this clone: The junction departs from germline at one end; a sequencing error may be responsible. The CDR3 reads CASSQDLTTGGVVDQPQHF. The CDR3 nucleotides are TGTGCCAGCAGCCAAGATCTGACGACAGGTGGAGTAGTAGATCAACCCCAGCATTTT. This sequence joins TRBV4-2 and TRBJ1-5, with D possibly being TRBD1 (6 bases). This CDR3 has 19 residues. In germline, CDR1 is LGHNA, CDR2 YNFKEQ.

The chain links TRBV24-1 to TRBJ1-5; a possible D gene is TRBD1 (6 bases). The length of the CDR3 is 16 residues. CDR1 is KGHDR, CDR2 SFDVKD, per germline. With 2 bases removed from V and 4 bases from J, the gap between germline ends came to 14 bases. CDR3 in amino acids: CATSDCPDRQNQPQHF. CDR3 in DNA: TGTGCCACCAGTGATTGTCCTGACAGGCAGAATCAGCCCCAGCATTTT.

The chain links TRBV5-1 to TRBJ2-7; weak D call: TRBD1 (5 bases). Germline V lookup: CDR1 SGHRS, CDR2 YFSETQ. The CDR3 is 13 amino acids. Trimming pared 0 bases from V and 6 bases from J, leaving 10 bases between. The CDR3 spells CASSLAQEGEQYF. For the CDR3, the DNA is TGCGCCAGCAGCTTGGCACAGGAAGGCGAGCAGTACTTC.

The chain links TRBV19 to TRBJ2-1; weak D call: TRBD2 (7 bases). V was trimmed by 11 bases and J by 2 bases, leaving 13 bases between them. Germline-derived CDR1 and CDR2 are LNHDA and SQIVND (reference sequence). The CDR3 covers 13 residues. In DNA form, the CDR3 reads TGTGCCGTCAAAGGGGGGGCCTACAATGAGCAGTTCTTC. Protein: CAVKGGAYNEQFF.

This chain links TRBV9 with TRBJ1-3; TRBD1 matches at 8 bases. CDR3 length: 15 amino acids. V was clipped by 3 bases and J by 3 bases; unmatched bases: 5. Looked up from germline, CDR1 is SGDLS and CDR2 is YYNGEE. This CDR3 is CASSETGDSGNTIYF. The CDR3 nucleotides read TGTGCCAGCAGCGAGACAGGGGATAGTGGAAACACCATATATTTT.

This clone was detected once. The gene calls are TRBV2 and TRBJ2-1, with 10 bases lining up with TRBD2. There are 15 residues in the CDR3. CDR1 and CDR2 (germline): SNHLY, FYNNEI. The V and J ends lost 2 bases and 8 bases, in that order; junction bases with no gene match: 6. The CDR3 DNA is TGTGCCAGCAGTGAATTGGCTAGCGGGAGAGATGAGCAGTTCTTC. Protein sequence: CASSELASGRDEQFF.

The chain joins TRBV29-1 to TRBJ1-4, with 7 bases fitting TRBD1. The CDR3 length is 13 residues. With 7 bases clipped from V and 4 bases from J, the junction kept 6 bases outside the gene matches. The germline gives CDR1 SQVTM, CDR2 ANQGSEA. The DNA for the CDR3 is TGCAGCGCCAGGGGGTCAAATAATGAAAAACTGTTTTTT. Amino acid sequence: CSARGSNNEKLFF. Together with reference TRBV29-1 and TRBJ1-4, the CDR3 gives the full variable domain: SAVISQKPSRDICQRGTSLTIQCQVDSQVTMMFWYRQQPGQSLTLIATANQGSEATYESGFVIDKFPISRPNLTFSTLTVSNMSPEDSSIYLCSARGSNNEKLFFGSGTQLSVL.

The chain joins TRBV19 to TRBJ1-6; 11 bases are a match to TRBD1. This CDR3 contains 20 residues. V gave up 7 bases and J gave up 0 bases; unmatched junction bases: 14. Germline lookup yields CDR1 LNHDA and CDR2 SQIVND (reference sequence). CDR3 bases: TGTGCCAGTACCAGATACGGGACAGGGGGTACGAGCTCCTATAATTCACCCCTCCACTTT. Amino acids: CASTRYGTGGTSSYNSPLHF. Combining the CDR3 with reference TRBV19 and TRBJ1-6 gives the whole variable domain DGGITQSPKYLFRKEGQNVTLSCEQNLNHDAMYWYRQDPGQGLRLIYYSQIVNDFQKGDIAEGYSVSREKKESFPLTVTSAQKNPTAFYLCASTRYGTGGTSSYNSPLHFGNGTRLTVT.

This clone occurred a few times. The chain links TRBV11-3 to TRBJ2-3; 12 positions agree with TRBD2. There are 19 residues in the CDR3. Germline CDR1 reads SGHNT; CDR2 reads YENEEA. The V segment lost 5 bases and the J segment 3 bases; nucleotides outside the gene matches: 15. The CDR3 here is CASSPPGTSGSTQTDTQYF. The CDR3 DNA follows: TGTGCCAGCAGCCCCCCCGGGACTAGCGGGTCAACACAAACAGATACGCAGTATTTT.

This chain links TRBV28 with TRBJ1-1; D may be TRBD1 (6 bases). Germline V gene lookup returns CDR1 MDHEN and CDR2 SYDVKM. Trimming pared 2 bases from V and 1 base from J, leaving 17 bases between. CDR3 length equals 17 residues. The CDR3 reads CASSLSGIGGGNTEAFF. DNA for the CDR3: TGTGCCAGCAGTTTAAGCGGAATAGGGGGGGGGAACACTGAAGCTTTCTTT.

The chain joins TRBV6-5 to TRBJ1-6, with D maybe TRBD1 (5 bases). The length of the CDR3 is 15 residues. Trimming cost V 4 bases and J 7 bases, with 14 bases left between them. Germline V gives CDR1 MNHEY, CDR2 SVGAGI. CDR3 sequence (DNA): TGTGCCAGCAGTTTACTAGGGGCGGGGAATTCACCCCTCCACTTT. It codes for CASSLLGAGNSPLHF.

This sequence joins TRBV6-2 or TRBV6-3 and TRBJ2-1; 9 positions match TRBD1. The CDR3 loop spans 16 amino acids. CDR1 is MNHEY, CDR2 SVGEGT, per germline. The ends lost 3 bases at V and 2 bases at J; junction bases unmatched: 5. The CDR3 loop is CASSYPTGGPYNEQFF. In nucleotides, the CDR3 is TGTGCCAGCAGTTATCCCACAGGGGGCCCCTACAATGAGCAGTTCTTC.

V gene TRBV7-9 combines with J gene TRBJ2-3; 14 positions match TRBD2. The CDR3 spans 16 residues. V lost 5 bases and J lost 4; bases outside the gene matches: 5. Germline CDR1 is SEHNR and CDR2 is FQNEAQ (reference sequence). The CDR3: CASSEGLAGVADTQYF. The CDR3 DNA is TGTGCCAGCAGCGAGGGACTAGCGGGAGTTGCAGATACGCAGTATTTT.

The chain links TRBV6-2 or TRBV6-3 to TRBJ2-7, with 11 bases identical to TRBD2. The CDR3 sequence is 15 residues long. Germline-derived CDR1 and CDR2 are MNHEY and SVGEGT. J was trimmed by 6 bases and V by 6 bases; bases with no gene match: 10. The CDR3 DNA reads as TGTGCCAGCAGCGAGACTAGCGGGAAAGTTCGCGAGCAGTACGTC. Its protein is CASSETSGKVREQYV.

The chain joins TRBV9 to TRBJ2-3; unclear D gene. Trimming took off 4 bases at V and 4 bases at J, with 13 bases between the two ends. Per the germline V gene, CDR1 is SGDLS and CDR2 is YYNGEE. This CDR3 has 14 amino acids. The CDR3 sequence: CASSTRNLADTQYF. As DNA, the CDR3 is TGTGCCAGCAGCACCCGTAATTTAGCAGATACGCAGTATTTT.

This clone was detected once. The chain joins TRBV30 to TRBJ2-1; D may be TRBD2 (6 bases). The CDR3 runs 18 residues. V lost 0 bases, J lost 4 bases, and 22 bases lay in between. In germline, CDR1 is GTSNPN, CDR2 SVGIG (reference sequence). The CDR3 sequence is CAWSVRGLGGNVYNEQFF. The CDR3 bases are TGTGCCTGGAGTGTACGGGGCCTGGGAGGTAATGTGTACAATGAGCAGTTCTTC.

This chain joins TRBV28 and TRBJ1-1; 7 bases match TRBD1. Germline assignment: CDR1 MDHEN and CDR2 SYDVKM. The CDR3 spans 13 residues. V shed 5 bases, J shed 6 bases, and the junction held 6 bases outside the gene matches. This chain's CDR3 is CASSPGQASEAFF. CDR3 DNA: TGTGCCAGCAGTCCCGGACAGGCTTCTGAAGCTTTCTTT.

The V and J genes are TRBV5-4 and TRBJ2-3, with D unclear. V lost 3 bases, J lost 4 bases, and 6 bases lay in between. Germline CDR1 is SGHNT and CDR2 is YYREEE (reference sequence). The CDR3 is 12 amino acids. CDR3 in amino acids: CASSSIPDTQYF. Here the CDR3 DNA reads TGTGCCAGCAGCTCCATCCCAGATACGCAGTATTTT.

J is TRBJ2-7 and V is TRBV6-1; 8 bases line up with TRBD1. CDR1 MNHNS and CDR2 SASEGT come from the germline V gene. The CDR3 runs to 15 residues. V trimming: 3 bases; J trimming: 3 bases; junction bases outside the gene matches: 7. CDR3 sequence reads: CASSDRGQANYEQYV. CDR3 nucleotide sequence: TGTGCCAGCAGTGATAGGGGACAGGCTAACTACGAGCAGTACGTC.

This chain uses TRBV29-1 with TRBJ2-1; the D gene is possibly TRBD2 (5 bases). Looked up from germline, CDR1 is SQVTM and CDR2 is ANQGSEA. The CDR3 extends over 14 amino acids. The germline V and J ends were trimmed by 2 bases and 0 bases, with 8 bases remaining between them. As DNA, the CDR3 is TGCAGCGTTGAATCCCGGGACTCCTACAATGAGCAGTTCTTC. It translates to CSVESRDSYNEQFF.

This chain links TRBV5-1 with TRBJ2-7, with D possibly being TRBD1 (6 bases). This CDR3 comprises 16 residues. The V and J ends lost 0 bases and 0 bases respectively, with 13 bases between them. Per the germline V gene, CDR1 is SGHRS and CDR2 is YFSETQ. The CDR3 sequence: CASSLESQGSSYEQYF. The CDR3 nucleotides read TGCGCCAGCAGCTTGGAGTCGCAGGGGAGCTCCTACGAGCAGTACTTC.

The V call is TRBV11-2, the J call TRBJ1-4; 7 bases line up with TRBD1. V lost 5 bases to trimming and J lost 2 bases; unmatched junction nucleotides: 5. CDR3 size: 15 residues. Per germline, CDR1 SGHAT and CDR2 FQNNGV. CDR3 residues: CASSPRQGTNEKLFF. The CDR3 bases are TGTGCCAGCAGCCCGAGACAGGGTACTAATGAAAAACTGTTTTTT.

The CDR3 bases are TGCGCCAGCAGCTTCTCACAGGACAGGGGGCTCAATGAGCAGTTCTTC. It encodes CASSFSQDRGLNEQFF. The chain uses TRBV5-1 and TRBJ2-1; 11 bases map to TRBD1. V trimming: 2 bases; J trimming: 6 bases; junction bases outside the gene matches: 7. Germline values: CDR1 SGHRS, CDR2 YFSETQ. The CDR3 runs 16 residues.